The T cell receptor beta chain described here comes from a study of beta chain features in type 1 diabetes. Study background: Sorted cells numbering 107,917,701 were examined across all samples.

Germline CDR1 and CDR2: MGHRA and YSYEKL. V was clipped by 4 bases and J by 1 base; unmatched bases: 6. The CDR3 sequence is 16 residues long. There was one heparinised blood draw per donor, averaging around 0.11 L. Stem cell-like memory, regulatory, central memory and naive CD4+ cells were sorted via CD45RO/CCR7/CD25/CD127/CD95/CD27. Study findings and constraints: Patients with type 1 diabetes carried fewer insertions and had more deletions at their VDJ junctions. Among all four CD4+ subsets, Type 1 diabetes patients had TCRB CDR3s that were moderately but significantly shorter.

This clone showed up just a few times. The antigen remains undetermined. Of the isolated RNA, all was reverse transcribed, and so the sequenced material was expressed TCRB transcripts. Generated by immunoSEQ multiplex PCR, the TCRdb table keeps only in-frame clones and is missing some. Of some 700,000 clones listed, around an eighth were seen once; the top ten hold approximately 0.022%. The specimen sequenced was naive CD4+ T cells from blood. This chain joins TRBV4-1 and TRBJ2-5, with 10 bases aligning to TRBD2. This clonotype was sampled from a man aged 18 to 35 with type 1 diabetes. CDR3 loop: CASSLISGGIQETQYF. The CDR3 coding sequence is TGCGCCAGCAGCCTAATTAGCGGGGGGATCCAAGAGACCCAGTACTTC.